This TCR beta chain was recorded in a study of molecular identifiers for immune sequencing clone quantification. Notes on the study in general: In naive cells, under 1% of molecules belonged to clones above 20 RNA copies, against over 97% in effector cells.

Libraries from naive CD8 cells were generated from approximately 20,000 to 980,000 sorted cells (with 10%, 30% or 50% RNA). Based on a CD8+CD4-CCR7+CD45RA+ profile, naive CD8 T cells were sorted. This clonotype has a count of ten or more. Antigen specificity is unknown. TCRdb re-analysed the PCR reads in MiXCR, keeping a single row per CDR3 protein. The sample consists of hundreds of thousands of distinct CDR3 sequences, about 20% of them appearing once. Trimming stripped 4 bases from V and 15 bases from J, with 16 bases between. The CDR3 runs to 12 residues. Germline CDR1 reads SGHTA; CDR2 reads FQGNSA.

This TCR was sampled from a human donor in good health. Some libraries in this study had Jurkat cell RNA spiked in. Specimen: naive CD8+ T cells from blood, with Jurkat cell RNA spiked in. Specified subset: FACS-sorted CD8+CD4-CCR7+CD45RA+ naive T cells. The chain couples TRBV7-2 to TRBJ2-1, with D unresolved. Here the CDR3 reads CASSSRIDGMFF. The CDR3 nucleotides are TGTGCCAGCAGCTCCCGGATTGATGGTATGTTCTTC.